Each of the 20 T cell receptor beta chains below was sequenced from the same sample in a study of T-cell reconstitution after alpha-beta-depleted transplantation in children. Unique molecular identifiers were used in preparing the TCRbeta library. TCRdb reprocessed the PCR reads with MiXCR, giving one entry per CDR3 protein. In the table there are about 980,000 distinct CDR3 sequences, about 31% of which are singletons. Material: PBMCs, mostly from graft donor cells, obtained 360 days after TCRalphabeta/CD19-depleted stem cell transplant. Every receptor here comes from a boy younger than two who had a stem cell transplant for SCID, so the T cells may come from the graft donor.

The gene calls are TRBV18 and TRBJ1-1; D not certain. Trimming pared 1 base from V and 1 base from J, leaving 7 bases between. Germline V CDR1 and CDR2: KGHSH, LQKENI. The CDR3 consists of 14 residues. This chain's CDR3 is CASSPQAANTEAFF. CDR3 coding DNA: TGTGCCAGCTCACCACAGGCAGCGAACACTGAAGCTTTCTTT.

The chain links TRBV4-1 to TRBJ2-3; 8 nucleotides agree with TRBD2. Germline V lookup: CDR1 MGHRA, CDR2 YSYEKL. V shed 4 bases, J shed 2 bases, and the junction held 8 bases outside the gene matches. The CDR3 runs 16 residues. The CDR3: CASSPERGPITDTQYF. For the CDR3, the DNA is TGCGCCAGCAGCCCCGAGCGGGGGCCAATCACAGATACGCAGTATTTT.

The chain has TRBV12-3 or TRBV12-4 and TRBJ2-7; D not resolved. V was clipped by 6 bases and J by 2 bases, with 14 bases between them. The CDR3 spans 14 residues. In DNA form, the CDR3 reads TGTGCCAGCAGCCCCCAGGATTGGGCCTACGAGCAGTACTTC. Translating it yields CASSPQDWAYEQYF.

This clonotype was recorded only once. The V call is TRBV7-2, the J call TRBJ2-5; 8 nucleotides line up with TRBD1. Germline CDR1 is SGHTA and CDR2 is FQGNSA. This CDR3 has 15 residues. V was clipped by 1 base and J by 5 bases; unmatched bases: 6. The CDR3 is CASSLEAGGAETQYF. The CDR3 bases are TGTGCCAGCAGCTTAGAGGCAGGGGGCGCCGAGACCCAGTACTTC.

This clonotype appeared many times. The J gene is TRBJ2-5, the V gene TRBV7-8, with 12 bases identical to TRBD2. CDR3 length equals 19 residues. V shed 1 base and J 5 bases; nucleotides not matched to a gene: 14. In germline, CDR1 is SGHVS, CDR2 FQNEAQ. CDR3 sequence reads: CASSLVDLLAGGTKETQYF. The CDR3 DNA reads as TGTGCCAGCAGCTTAGTGGACTTACTAGCGGGGGGCACGAAGGAGACCCAGTACTTC.

This clonotype appeared many times. V usage is TRBV2 and J usage is TRBJ2-3, with a possible D match to TRBD2 (6 bases). The germline CDR1 and CDR2 sequences are SNHLY and FYNNEI. The CDR3 runs to 16 residues. V lost 4 bases and J lost 0, with 14 bases in between. CDR3 in DNA: TGTGCCAGCAGTGTCGTGAGCGGGCGAAGCACAGATACGCAGTATTTT. Protein: CASSVVSGRSTDTQYF.

The V call is TRBV2, the J call TRBJ1-1; TRBD1 agrees at 11 bases. In germline, CDR1 is SNHLY, CDR2 FYNNEI. This CDR3 spans 14 amino acids. The V segment lost 8 bases and the J segment 0 bases; nucleotides outside the gene matches: 2. The CDR3 spells CASGQGALNTEAFF. In DNA form, the CDR3 reads TGTGCCAGCGGACAGGGGGCACTGAACACTGAAGCTTTCTTT. Together with reference TRBV2 and TRBJ1-1, the CDR3 gives the full variable domain: EPEVTQTPSHQVTQMGQEVILRCVPISNHLYFYWYRQILGQKVEFLVSFYNNEISEKSEIFDDQFSVERPDGSNFTLKIRSTKLEDSAMYFCASGQGALNTEAFFGQGTRLTVV.

V gene TRBV5-1 combines with J gene TRBJ2-3; D remains unclear. The CDR3 length is 14 residues. Trimming stripped 2 bases from V and 6 bases from J, with 13 bases between. CDR1 and CDR2 (germline): SGHRS, YFSETQ. The CDR3 sequence is CASSFGVGRDTQYF. CDR3 DNA: TGCGCCAGCAGCTTTGGTGTAGGGCGGGATACGCAGTATTTT.

V gene TRBV12-3 or TRBV12-4 combines with J gene TRBJ2-4, with 7 positions matching TRBD1. V shed 3 bases and J 5 bases; nucleotides not matched to a gene: 4. The CDR3 consists of 14 residues. The CDR3 DNA reads TGTGCCAGCAGTTTTCAGGGGGTTGAAAACATTCAGTACTTC. Protein product: CASSFQGVENIQYF.

V is TRBV15 and J is TRBJ2-7, with 12 positions matching TRBD2. The CDR3 length is 16 residues. The junction had 3 bases not matched to a gene; V was cut back by 0 bases and J by 3 bases. Germline V gene sequence: CDR1 LNHNV, CDR2 YYDKDF (reference sequence). This CDR3 is CATSRDLAGGHYEQYF. CDR3 sequence (DNA): TGTGCCACCAGCAGAGATCTAGCGGGGGGGCACTACGAGCAGTACTTC. Drawing the rest from reference TRBV15 and TRBJ2-7, the complete variable domain is DAMVIQNPRYQVTQFGKPVTLSCSQTLNHNVMYWYQQKSSQAPKLLFHYYDKDFNNEADTPDNFQSRRPNTSFCFLDIRSPGLGDTAMYLCATSRDLAGGHYEQYFGPGTRLTVT.

J is TRBJ2-2 and V is TRBV5-1; TRBD1 matches at 8 bases. Per germline, CDR1 SGHRS and CDR2 YFSETQ. The CDR3 has 16 amino acids. Unmatched junction bases numbered 5, after V lost 1 base and J lost 3 bases. CDR3 region: CASSLFAGGDTGELFF. Here the CDR3 DNA reads TGCGCCAGCAGCTTGTTCGCAGGGGGCGACACCGGGGAGCTGTTTTTT.

This clonotype was detected only a few times. The chain combines TRBV2 with TRBJ2-3, with TRBD2 matching over 11 bases. The ends lost 5 bases at V and 3 bases at J; junction bases unmatched: 7. This CDR3 has 16 residues. Germline lookup yields CDR1 SNHLY and CDR2 FYNNEI. CDR3 DNA: TGTGCCAGCAGTTGGGCTAGCGGGGGGCCTACAGATACGCAGTATTTT. Translated, it gives CASSWASGGPTDTQYF.

This clonotype was counted a few times. This chain uses TRBV20-1 with TRBJ2-7; 9 nucleotides agree with TRBD1. This CDR3 comprises 15 residues. The J segment lost 0 bases and the V segment lost 5 bases, leaving 8 bases of the junction unmatched. From germline, CDR1 is DFQATT and CDR2 SNEGSKA (reference sequence). As DNA, the CDR3 is TGCAGTGCTGGTCCCGGGGACAGGGTCTCCTACGAGCAGTACTTC. As protein: CSAGPGDRVSYEQYF.

This clonotype was seen a few times. This rearrangement joins TRBV12-3 or TRBV12-4 to TRBJ2-5; D may correspond to TRBD1 or TRBD2 (5 bases each). V was trimmed by 5 bases and J by 5 bases, leaving 15 bases between them. CDR3 length: 14 residues. This chain's CDR3 is CASSLGAAVETQYF. As DNA, the CDR3 is TGTGCCAGCAGTCTCGGGGCGGCGGTGGAGACCCAGTACTTC.

The CDR3 nucleotides read TGCAGTGCTTTTGGGCCTTGGTACCAAGAGACCCAGTACTTC. The encoded protein is CSAFGPWYQETQYF. The chain is built from TRBV20-1 and TRBJ2-5; D gene ambiguous. Trimming stripped 5 bases from V and 0 bases from J, with 13 bases between. The CDR3 is 14 amino acids. CDR1 is DFQATT and CDR2 is SNEGSKA in the germline V gene (reference sequence).

The V and J genes are TRBV25-1 and TRBJ1-1, with 7 bases matching TRBD1. The CDR3 spans 16 residues. CDR1 MGHDK and CDR2 SYGVNS come from the germline V gene. Losses at the gene ends were 8 bases for V and 0 bases for J; bases not matched to a gene: 12. CDR3 sequence: CASGTGTVTLNTEAFF. The CDR3 DNA sequence: TGTGCCAGCGGTACCGGGACAGTAACACTGAACACTGAAGCTTTCTTT.

This chain links TRBV4-1 with TRBJ2-3; a possible D gene is TRBD2 (5 bases). CDR3 length: 17 amino acids. Trimming removed 1 base at V and 0 bases at J, with 14 bases between. Germline CDR1 is MGHRA and CDR2 is YSYEKL. CDR3: CASSQGPLGASTDTQYF. DNA for the CDR3: TGCGCCAGCAGCCAAGGACCACTAGGAGCTAGCACAGATACGCAGTATTTT.

The V gene is TRBV11-1, the J gene TRBJ1-6; weak D call: TRBD1 (5 bases). The CDR3 loop spans 12 amino acids. Trimming removed 7 bases from V and 13 bases from J, with 14 bases in between. Germline CDR1 is SGHAT and CDR2 is FQDESV (reference sequence). CDR3 sequence (DNA): TGTGCCAGCACCGAACCAGGGAGTCCCCTCCACTTT. Amino acid sequence: CASTEPGSPLHF.

The V gene is TRBV24-1, the J gene TRBJ2-1; 7 bases map to TRBD1. The CDR3 is made up of 13 amino acids. Germline-derived CDR1 and CDR2 are KGHDR and SFDVKD. The V gene end was trimmed by 8 bases and the J gene end by 7 bases; junction bases not matched to a gene: 7. CDR3 in amino acids: CATTTTGFNEQFF. The CDR3 nucleotides read TGTGCCACCACCACGACAGGGTTTAATGAGCAGTTCTTC.

The chain links TRBV12-3 or TRBV12-4 to TRBJ2-3, with 8 bases that match TRBD2. The CDR3 length is 16 residues. The trim removed 2 bases at V and 8 bases at J, leaving 12 bases unmatched. CDR3 sequence reads: CASSLTSGLAGGTQYF. CDR3 sequence (DNA): TGTGCCAGCAGTTTAACGTCGGGGCTAGCGGGCGGTACGCAGTATTTT.